This TCR beta chain stems from a study of T cells in Graves' hyperthyroidism and ophthalmopathy. At the level of the study: Peripheral blood draws took place at initial diagnosis, ahead of any treatment.

This clonotype was picked up many times. Researchers amplified the TCR beta CDR3 regions from RNA transcripts. HTBI primers were used for first-round RT-PCR of the TCR CDR3. TCRdb independently ran MiXCR on the multiplex PCR reads; one entry per CDR3 protein. The table has hundreds of thousands of distinct CDR3 sequences, about 14% seen once. Germline V CDR1 and CDR2: SGHRS, YFSETQ. This CDR3 region has 16 residues. The V and J ends lost 3 bases and 5 bases respectively, with 19 bases between them. The sample comprised blood. The TCR originated in a woman aged 50 to 65 with Graves' ophthalmopathy. The gene calls are TRBV5-1 and TRBJ2-3, with D perhaps being TRBD1 or TRBD2 (5 bases each). In nucleotides, the CDR3 is TGCGCCAGCAGCTCGAGAGGGACCCAGGCACGAGATACGCAGTATTTT. This translates into CASSSRGTQARDTQYF.